The rows below give T cell receptor beta chains drawn from one sample of a study of blood T cell repertoires in COVID-19. Produced via immunoSEQ multiplex PCR; TCRdb's table is partial and in-frame only. Here the sample spans 90,000 to 110,000 clones, approximately 80% being singletons. The specimen sequenced was peripheral blood. The receptors stem from a woman in her seventies with acute or convalescent COVID-19. Each CDR3 is given with its conserved first and last residue. A D gene is named only where the DNA matches it firmly. The listing skips clone size in some rows; elsewhere it reads once, few, many or a size class.

j_call clone_size d_call v_call cdr3_nt cdr3_aa
TRBJ2-1 - - TRBV27 TGTGCCAGCAGTCCAGGGGGCGGCGGGAGTTTAGTAGTTGAGCAGTTCTTC CASSPGGGGSLVVEQFF
TRBJ1-4 - - TRBV30 TGTGCCCTCCGGTTTACGGCAACTAATGAAAAACTGTTTTTT CALRFTATNEKLFF
TRBJ2-7 - - TRBV5-6 TGTGCCAGCAGCCCCACAGGGCGCACCTACGAGCAGTACTTC CASSPTGRTYEQYF
TRBJ1-4 - - TRBV5-4 TGTGCCAGCAGCTTGGGAGCAACTAATGAAAAACTGTTTTTT CASSLGATNEKLFF
TRBJ2-7 - - TRBV6-5 TGTGCCAGCAGTTACTCAAGGGGCTACGAGCAGTACTTC CASSYSRGYEQYF
TRBJ2-1 - TRBD2 TRBV6-5 TGTGCCAGCAGTTGGCTAACTAGCGGGAGAGTAGGGGAGCAGTTCTTC CASSWLTSGRVGEQFF
TRBJ1-2 - TRBD1 TRBV6-2/TRBV6-3 TGTGCCAGCAGTTACTCCGGGACAGGGGGGGACACCTTC CASSYSGTGGDTF
TRBJ2-2 - - TRBV30 TGTGCCTGGAGTGAGGGGCAGGGATCTGGGGAGCTGTTTTTT CAWSEGQGSGELFF
TRBJ1-1 - - TRBV30 TGTGCCTGGAGTCAGGTTTCTACTGAAGCTTTCTTT CAWSQVSTEAFF
TRBJ1-4 - TRBD1 TRBV5-1 TGCGCCAGCAGCTTGGCGGGACAGGGGAACGAAAAACTGTTTTTT CASSLAGQGNEKLFF
TRBJ1-3 - TRBD1 TRBV11-2 TGTGCCAGCAGCCGGGGAGGACAGGGAGGAAACACCATATATTTT CASSRGGQGGNTIYF
TRBJ1-2 - - TRBV7-9 TGTGCCAGCAGCTTAGAGACAGGATGGGGCTACACCTTC CASSLETGWGYTF
TRBJ2-3 - TRBD2 TRBV7-2 TGTGCCAGCTCCACTGACGTGACTAGCGCGCAGTATTTT CASSTDVTSAQYF
TRBJ1-6 - - TRBV7-2 TGTGCCAGCAGCTTAGCGGGTCGGGGGGATTCACCCCTCCACTTT CASSLAGRGDSPLHF
TRBJ1-2 - - TRBV6-5 TGTGCCAGCAGTTACGTCGGGTCCGGGGGTAACTATGGCTACACCTTC CASSYVGSGGNYGYTF
TRBJ2-1 few - TRBV5-4 TGTGCCAGCAGCTTGACAGGGGGGGCGGGTGAGCAGTTCTTC CASSLTGGAGEQFF
TRBJ2-3 - - TRBV27 TGTGCCAGCAGCCATAGTGTATTTCATCGGGGGACCACAGATACGCAGTATTTT CASSHSVFHRGTTDTQYF
TRBJ2-1 - - TRBV19 TGTGCCAGTAGTACCCCCGGCAGGGGAACCGACAATGAGCAGTTCTTC CASSTPGRGTDNEQFF
TRBJ1-1 once TRBD1 TRBV6-2/TRBV6-3 TGTGCCAGCACCCCAGGGGGGGATCGAACTGAAGCTTTCTTT CASTPGGDRTEAFF
TRBJ2-4 - TRBD2 TRBV19 TGTGCCAGTAGCCAACTAGCGGAACTAGCCAAAAACATTCAGTACTTC CASSQLAELAKNIQYF
TRBJ1-2 - - TRBV4-3 TGCGCCAGCAGCCAAGAAAACAGGGTGGTTGATGGCTACACCTTC CASSQENRVVDGYTF
TRBJ1-1 - TRBD1 TRBV5-1 TGCGCCAGCAGCTCGGGACAGGGGGCTTGGAACACTGAAGCTTTCTTT CASSSGQGAWNTEAFF
TRBJ2-1 - - TRBV29-1 TGCAGCGTTGAGAGGCGGGACTACAATGAGCAGTTCTTC CSVERRDYNEQFF
TRBJ1-2 - - TRBV27 TGTGCCAGCAGTTTTTTTAGAAACTATGGCTACACCTTC CASSFFRNYGYTF
TRBJ2-1 - - TRBV11-3 TGTGCCAGCAGCTTGGGGGGGCCCTCCTACAATGAGCAGTTCTTC CASSLGGPSYNEQFF
TRBJ1-3 - - TRBV30 TGTGCCTGGAAACTCAGGACAGAATTCTCTGGAAACACCATATATTTT CAWKLRTEFSGNTIYF
TRBJ2-5 - TRBD1 TRBV5-4 TGTGCCAGCAGCCTAAGCACAGGGGAGAGTGAGACCCAGTACTTC CASSLSTGESETQYF
TRBJ2-7 few TRBD1 TRBV4-1 TGCGCCAGCAGTCAAAGACAGGGCGCGAACGAGCAGTACTTC CASSQRQGANEQYF
TRBJ1-5 - - TRBV19 TGTGCCAGTACCTCAATCTCCCGAGGGAATCAGCCCCAGCATTTT CASTSISRGNQPQHF
TRBJ2-7 - TRBD1 TRBV5-1 TGCGCCAGCAGCTCTACGGGACAGGGGCGGTACGAGCAGTACTTC CASSSTGQGRYEQYF
TRBJ1-4 - - TRBV7-8 TGTGCCAGCAGCTCCGGGGGGAGTAATGAAAAACTGTTTTTT CASSSGGSNEKLFF
TRBJ1-6 once - TRBV12-3/TRBV12-4 TGTGCCAGCAGTTTAAAGCAGCGGTCACCCCTCCACTTT CASSLKQRSPLHF
TRBJ2-1 - TRBD2 TRBV29-1 TGCAGCGTTGGTTCAGTTGGACTAGCGGGAGGGCCGTTCCCTGAGCAGTTCTTC CSVGSVGLAGGPFPEQFF
TRBJ2-7 - - TRBV2 TGTGCCAGTGGCCAGGGTCCCCTTGACTACGAGCAGTACTTC CASGQGPLDYEQYF
TRBJ2-1 - TRBD2 TRBV4-1 TGCGCCAGCAGCTACGGACTAGCGGGGGGGGAGCAGTTCTTC CASSYGLAGGEQFF
TRBJ1-2 - TRBD1 TRBV4-2 TGTGCCAGCAGCCCACTAACAGGGGGGGATGGCTACACCTTC CASSPLTGGDGYTF
TRBJ1-1 - - TRBV7-2 TGTGCCAGCGGCGCCCGACAGTTCACTGAAGCTTTCTTT CASGARQFTEAFF
TRBJ2-5 - - TRBV6-6 TGTGCCAGCACCCGCGGCTTGGATAGGGAGACCCAGTACTTC CASTRGLDRETQYF
TRBJ2-7 - TRBD1 TRBV6-5 TGTGCCAGCAGTACTACGGGACAGGCCACCTACGAGCAGTACTTC CASSTTGQATYEQYF
TRBJ2-5 once TRBD1 TRBV7-6 TGTGCCAGCAGCCCATTACCGGGACAGGGGACGTACCAAGAGACCCAGTACTTC CASSPLPGQGTYQETQYF
TRBJ2-3 - - TRBV6-2/TRBV6-3 TGTGCCAGCAGTCGGAGTAACCGAGATACGCAGTATTTT CASSRSNRDTQYF
TRBJ1-1 - TRBD1 TRBV18 TGTGCCAGCTCACAAACAGACAGGGACACTGAAGCTTTCTTT CASSQTDRDTEAFF
TRBJ1-2 - TRBD1 TRBV4-1 TGCGCCAGCAGCCATGCCCGGGACAGGGGAGGAGGGGGCTACACCTTC CASSHARDRGGGGYTF
TRBJ2-5 - TRBD2 TRBV19 TGTGCCAGTAGTAGACTAGCGGGGGTACGAGAGACCCAGTACTTC CASSRLAGVRETQYF
TRBJ2-2 once TRBD1 TRBV4-2 TGTGCCAGCAGCCAAGATCCAGGGGGAGCCGGGGAGCTGTTTTTT CASSQDPGGAGELFF
TRBJ1-2 - TRBD1 TRBV29-1 TGCAGCCCGTCCCGGGACAGGGTATCTGCTAACTATGGCTACACCTTC CSPSRDRVSANYGYTF
TRBJ2-7 few TRBD2 TRBV5-4 TGTGCCAGCAGCTTGGAAGCGGGAGTGGGCGAGCAGTACTTC CASSLEAGVGEQYF
TRBJ2-3 - - TRBV28 TGTGCCAGCAGTTTTTGGCTAGCGACCACAGATACGCAGTATTTT CASSFWLATTDTQYF
TRBJ2-1 - TRBD1 TRBV28 TGTGCCAGCAGTTTTGGGGACAGGGGATACAATGAGCAGTTCTTC CASSFGDRGYNEQFF
TRBJ1-4 - TRBD1 TRBV27 TGTGCCAGCAAGGGGAGGGGGACAGGGATGCAAAAACTGTTTTTT CASKGRGTGMQKLFF
TRBJ1-5 - - TRBV19 TGTGCCAGTAGTACTATGGGGGCGGGTACGGCCCAGCATTTT CASSTMGAGTAQHF
TRBJ1-1 - - TRBV28 TGTGCCAGCAGTTTGACCAGGGGCGGACCCACTGAAGCTTTCTTT CASSLTRGGPTEAFF
TRBJ2-5 - TRBD1 TRBV7-9 TGTGCCAGCAGCTTAGGAGTCCTACAGGGGAAAGAGACCCAGTACTTC CASSLGVLQGKETQYF
TRBJ1-1 - - TRBV5-1 TGCGCCAGCAGCTTAGGACCGACCCCGGGGACTGAAGCTTTCTTT CASSLGPTPGTEAFF
TRBJ1-2 - TRBD1 TRBV5-1 TGCGCCAGCAGCTTGGTCCCCACGTTACAGGGGGCGGAGGGCTACACCTTC CASSLVPTLQGAEGYTF